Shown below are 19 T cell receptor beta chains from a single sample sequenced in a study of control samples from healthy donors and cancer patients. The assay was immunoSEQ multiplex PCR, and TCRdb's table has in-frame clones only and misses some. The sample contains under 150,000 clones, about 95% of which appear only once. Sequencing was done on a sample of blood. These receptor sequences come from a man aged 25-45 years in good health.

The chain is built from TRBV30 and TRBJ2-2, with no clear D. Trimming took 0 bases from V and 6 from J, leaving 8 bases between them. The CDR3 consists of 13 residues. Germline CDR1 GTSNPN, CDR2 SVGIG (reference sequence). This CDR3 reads CAWSVTYPGELFF. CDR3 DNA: TGTGCCTGGAGTGTCACCTATCCCGGGGAGCTGTTTTTT.

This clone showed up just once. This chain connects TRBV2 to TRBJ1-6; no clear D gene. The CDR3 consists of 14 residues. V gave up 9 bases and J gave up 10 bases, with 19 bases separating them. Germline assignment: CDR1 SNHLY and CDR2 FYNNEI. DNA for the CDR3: TGTGCCAGACGAGGTAGCACGGGTGGATCACCCCTCCACTTT. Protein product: CARRGSTGGSPLHF.

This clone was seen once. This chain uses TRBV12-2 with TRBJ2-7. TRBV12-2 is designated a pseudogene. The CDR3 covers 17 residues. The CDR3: CASRLAVGRPGWDEQYF. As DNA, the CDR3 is TGTGCAAGTCGCTTAGCTGTCGGGCGCCCCGGTTGGGATGAGCAGTACTTC.

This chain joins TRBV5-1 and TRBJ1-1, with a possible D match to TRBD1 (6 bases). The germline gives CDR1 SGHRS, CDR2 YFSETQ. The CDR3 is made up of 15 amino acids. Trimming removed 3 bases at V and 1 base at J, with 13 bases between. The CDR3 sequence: CASSSFQGKNTEAFF. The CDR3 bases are TGCGCCAGCAGCTCTTTCCAGGGGAAGAACACTGAAGCTTTCTTT.

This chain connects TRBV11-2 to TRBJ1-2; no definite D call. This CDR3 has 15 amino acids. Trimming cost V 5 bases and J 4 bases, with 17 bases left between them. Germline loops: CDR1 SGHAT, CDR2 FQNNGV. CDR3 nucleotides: TGTGCCAGCAGCCCTCGTCCGGGGATCCGCTATGGCTACACCTTC. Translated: CASSPRPGIRYGYTF. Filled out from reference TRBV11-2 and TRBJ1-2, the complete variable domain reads EAGVAQSPRYKIIEKRQSVAFWCNPISGHATLYWYQQILGQGPKLLIQFQNNGVVDDSQLPKDRFSAERLKGVDSTLKIQPAKLEDSAVYLCASSPRPGIRYGYTFGSGTRLTVV.

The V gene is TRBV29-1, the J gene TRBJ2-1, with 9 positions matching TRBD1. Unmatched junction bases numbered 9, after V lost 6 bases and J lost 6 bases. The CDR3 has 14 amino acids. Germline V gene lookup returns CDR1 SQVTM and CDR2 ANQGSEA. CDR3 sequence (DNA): TGCAGCGTGGTCCCGGGACAGGGAATCAATGAGCAGTTCTTC. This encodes CSVVPGQGINEQFF.

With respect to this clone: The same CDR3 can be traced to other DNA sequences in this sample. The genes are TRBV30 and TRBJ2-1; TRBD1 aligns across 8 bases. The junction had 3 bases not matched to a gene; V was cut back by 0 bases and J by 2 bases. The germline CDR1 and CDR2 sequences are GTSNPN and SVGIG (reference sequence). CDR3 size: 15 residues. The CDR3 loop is CAWSVGRGPYNEQFF. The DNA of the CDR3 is TGTGCCTGGAGTGTAGGCAGGGGGCCCTACAATGAGCAGTTCTTC.

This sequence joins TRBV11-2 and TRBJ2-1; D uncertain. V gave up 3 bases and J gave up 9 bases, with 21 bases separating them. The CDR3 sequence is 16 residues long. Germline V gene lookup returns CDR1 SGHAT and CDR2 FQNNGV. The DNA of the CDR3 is TGTGCCAGCAGCTTCGTCATGGTAGGTTCCTTCACTGAGCAGTTCTTC. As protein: CASSFVMVGSFTEQFF.

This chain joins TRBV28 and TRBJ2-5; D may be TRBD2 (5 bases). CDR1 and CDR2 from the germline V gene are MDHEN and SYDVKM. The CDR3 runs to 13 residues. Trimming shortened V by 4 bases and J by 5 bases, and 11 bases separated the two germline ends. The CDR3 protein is CASSSPSGETQYF. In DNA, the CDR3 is TGTGCCAGCAGTTCCCCCTCGGGGGAGACCCAGTACTTC.

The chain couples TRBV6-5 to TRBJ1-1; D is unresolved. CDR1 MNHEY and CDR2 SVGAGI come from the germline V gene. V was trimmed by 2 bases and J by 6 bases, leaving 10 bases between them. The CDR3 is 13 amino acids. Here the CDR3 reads CASSYSSAAEAFF. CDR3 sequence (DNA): TGTGCCAGCAGTTACAGTTCAGCCGCTGAAGCTTTCTTT.

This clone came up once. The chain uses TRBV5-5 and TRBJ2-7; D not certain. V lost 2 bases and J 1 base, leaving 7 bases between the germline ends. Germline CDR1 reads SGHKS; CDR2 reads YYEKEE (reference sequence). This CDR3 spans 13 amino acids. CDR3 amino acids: CASSLDISYEQYF. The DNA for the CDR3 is TGTGCCAGCAGCTTAGATATTTCCTACGAGCAGTACTTC.

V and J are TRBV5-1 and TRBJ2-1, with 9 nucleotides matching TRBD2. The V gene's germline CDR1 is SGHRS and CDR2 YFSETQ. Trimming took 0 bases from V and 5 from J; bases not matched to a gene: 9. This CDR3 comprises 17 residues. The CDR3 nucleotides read TGCGCCAGCAGCTTGGGTGGCCTAGCGGGGACGAACAATGAGCAGTTCTTC. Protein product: CASSLGGLAGTNNEQFF.

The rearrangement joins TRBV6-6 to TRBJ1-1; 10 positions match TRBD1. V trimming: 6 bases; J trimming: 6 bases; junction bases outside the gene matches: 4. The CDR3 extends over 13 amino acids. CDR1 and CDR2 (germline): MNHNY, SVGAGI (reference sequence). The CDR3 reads CASRDRGGAEAFF. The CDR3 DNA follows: TGTGCCAGCAGGGACAGGGGGGGGGCTGAAGCTTTCTTT.

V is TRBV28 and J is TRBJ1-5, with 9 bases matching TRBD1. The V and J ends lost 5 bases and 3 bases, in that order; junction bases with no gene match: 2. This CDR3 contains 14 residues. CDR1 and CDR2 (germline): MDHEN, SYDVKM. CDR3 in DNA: TGTGCCAGCAGTCGGACAGGGGACAATCAGCCCCAGCATTTT. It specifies CASSRTGDNQPQHF.

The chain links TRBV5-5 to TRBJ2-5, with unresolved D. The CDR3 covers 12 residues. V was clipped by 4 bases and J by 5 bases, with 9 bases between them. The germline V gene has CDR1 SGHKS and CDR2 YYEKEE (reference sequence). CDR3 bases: TGTGCCAGCAGCCAATCGTGGGAGACCCAGTACTTC. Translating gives CASSQSWETQYF. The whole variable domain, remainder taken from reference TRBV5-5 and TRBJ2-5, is DAGVTQSPTHLIKTRGQQVTLRCSPISGHKSVSWYQQVLGQGPQFIFQYYEKEERGRGNFPDRFSARQFPNYSSELNVNALLLGDSALYLCASSQSWETQYFGPGTRLLVL.

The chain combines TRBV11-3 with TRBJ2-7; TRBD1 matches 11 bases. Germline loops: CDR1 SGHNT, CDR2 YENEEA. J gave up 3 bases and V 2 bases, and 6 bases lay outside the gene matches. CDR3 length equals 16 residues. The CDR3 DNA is TGTGCCAGCAGCTTATCCGGGACAGGGGGGAACTACGAGCAGTACTTC. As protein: CASSLSGTGGNYEQYF. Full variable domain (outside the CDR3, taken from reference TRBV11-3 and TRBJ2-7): EAGVVQSPRYKIIEKKQPVAFWCNPISGHNTLYWYLQNLGQGPELLIRYENEEAVDDSQLPKDRFSAERLKGVDSTLKIQPAELGDSAVYLCASSLSGTGGNYEQYFGPGTRLTVT.

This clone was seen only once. DNA for the CDR3: TGTGCCAGCACCCAGGGGACATTAATTATGAACACTGAAGCTTTCTTT. It translates to CASTQGTLIMNTEAFF. The chain couples TRBV19 to TRBJ1-1, with a possible D match to TRBD1 (6 bases). V was cut by 9 bases and J by 0 bases, with 20 bases left in between. CDR3 size: 16 residues. Germline loops: CDR1 LNHDA, CDR2 SQIVND (reference sequence).

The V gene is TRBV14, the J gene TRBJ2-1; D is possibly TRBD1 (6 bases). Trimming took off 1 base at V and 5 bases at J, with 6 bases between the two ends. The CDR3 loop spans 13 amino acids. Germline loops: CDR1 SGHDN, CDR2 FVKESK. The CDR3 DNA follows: TGTGCCAGCAGCCAAGGGGGGCACAATGAGCAGTTCTTC. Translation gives CASSQGGHNEQFF.

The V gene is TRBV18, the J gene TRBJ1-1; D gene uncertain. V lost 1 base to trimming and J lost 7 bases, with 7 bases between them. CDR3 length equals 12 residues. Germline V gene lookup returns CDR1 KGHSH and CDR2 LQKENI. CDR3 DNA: TGTGCCAGCTCACCACAAATGGGTGAAGCTTTCTTT. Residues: CASSPQMGEAFF.